This TCR beta chain was identified in a study of shared clonotypes between healthy human individuals. Findings and caveats of the study: Shared across a few donors were approximately 5% of the naive CD4 clonotypes.

Remarks on this clone: The antigen remains unidentified.

Every contributor of samples was a Caucasian grown-up residing in Nashville, Tennessee. Libraries were prepared by immunoSEQ multiplex PCR; TCRdb keeps only in-frame clonotypes and omits some of them. There are 100,000 to 130,000 clones in the sample; 55% to 70% occur only once, and about 25% lies in the top ten. Germline assignment: CDR1 KGHSH and CDR2 LQKENI. V was trimmed by 0 bases and J by 3 bases, leaving 9 bases between them. CDR3 length: 15 amino acids. The sequence derives from a woman aged 25 to 39 in good health. Specimen: memory CD8+ T cells sorted from blood. Indicated subset: CD45RO+ cells pooled with CCR7-negative TemRA cells. The chain has TRBV18 and TRBJ2-1; D might be TRBD2 (5 bases). CDR3 in DNA: TGTGCCAGCTCACCACCGGCTAGCTACTACAATGAGCAGTTCTTC. Protein sequence: CASSPPASYYNEQFF.